Following are 21 T cell receptor beta chains from one sample sequenced in a study of T cells in Graves' hyperthyroidism and ophthalmopathy. The investigators amplified TCR beta CDR3 regions from RNA transcripts. The HTBI primer set served for first-round RT-PCR of the TCR CDR3. From the multiplex PCR reads, TCRdb called clonotypes with MiXCR, one entry per CDR3 protein. The top ten hold 15% to 19% of the sample, which has 600,000 to 750,000 distinct CDR3 sequences, 17% seen once. Sequencing was performed on blood. These receptors were collected from a man aged 45-60 years with Graves' hyperthyroidism.

This clonotype was observed at least ten times. This sequence joins TRBV28 and TRBJ1-2, with D hard to call. Germline-derived CDR1 and CDR2 are MDHEN and SYDVKM. Trimming left V 4 bases short and J 10 bases short, with 16 bases between. The CDR3 sequence is 13 residues long. DNA for the CDR3: TGTGCCAGCAGTTACGACACAGCAGGCTACTACACCTTC. It specifies CASSYDTAGYYTF.

The V and J genes are TRBV5-4 and TRBJ1-1, with D possibly TRBD1 on 5 matching bases. The germline V gene has CDR1 SGHNT and CDR2 YYREEE (reference sequence). The CDR3 has 16 amino acids. V lost 3 bases and J lost 0, with 15 bases in between. CDR3 DNA sequence: TGTGCCAGCAGCTCGCTTGACAGCATCATGAACACTGAAGCTTTCTTT. Translation: CASSSLDSIMNTEAFF.

In its sample, this clonotype was seen many times. The chain recombines TRBV2 with TRBJ1-6; TRBD1 might be the D (5 bases). The CDR3 is made up of 13 amino acids. CDR1 SNHLY and CDR2 FYNNEI come from the germline V gene. Deletions cut 4 bases from V and 6 bases from J, with 7 bases between. In DNA form, the CDR3 reads TGTGCCAGCAGTGCGACAGCTAATTCACCCCTCCACTTT. This encodes CASSATANSPLHF.

This clonotype was seen a few times. The chain links TRBV27 to TRBJ2-5; TRBD1 matches 12 bases. This CDR3 has 15 amino acids. Trimming removed 6 bases from V and 7 bases from J; junction bases left unmatched: 9. CDR1 MNHEY and CDR2 SMNVEV come from the germline V gene (reference sequence). CDR3 in amino acids: CASSTGTGGLGTQYF. The CDR3 DNA follows: TGTGCCAGCAGCACCGGGACAGGGGGCCTAGGGACCCAGTACTTC.

This clonotype has a handful of counts. Being one base from a much bigger clone, this may be a read error. V and J are TRBV2 and TRBJ2-1; a weak D match, TRBD2 (7 bases). Trimming removed 5 bases at V and 6 bases at J, with 17 bases between. The CDR3 totals 15 residues. Germline-derived CDR1 and CDR2 are SNHLY and FYNNEI. The CDR3 spells CASSRRGGRSNEQFF. CDR3 coding DNA: TGTGCCAGCAGTAGGAGGGGGGGCCGTAGCAATGAGCAGTTCTTC. The full variable domain, its missing parts supplied by reference TRBV2 and TRBJ2-1, is EPEVTQTPSHQVTQMGQEVILRCVPISNHLYFYWYRQILGQKVEFLVSFYNNEISEKSEIFDDQFSVERPDGSNFTLKIRSTKLEDSAMYFCASSRRGGRSNEQFFGPGTRLTVL.

This clonotype was observed many times. V gene TRBV28 combines with J gene TRBJ2-5; the match to TRBD1 covers 9 bases. CDR3 size: 15 residues. Losses at the gene ends were 6 bases for V and 5 bases for J; bases not matched to a gene: 10. Germline CDR1 and CDR2: MDHEN and SYDVKM. CDR3 nucleotide sequence: TGTGCCAGCAGAGGCTACAGGGGGCGGGAGGAGACCCAGTACTTC. Protein product: CASRGYRGREETQYF.

V gene TRBV7-9 combines with J gene TRBJ2-5; 8 bases are shared with TRBD1. Germline CDR1 and CDR2: SEHNR and FQNEAQ (reference sequence). Unmatched junction bases numbered 7, after V lost 1 base and J lost 0 bases. The CDR3 length is 17 residues. The CDR3 is CASSLGNRDRYQETQYF. The CDR3 DNA reads TGTGCCAGCAGCTTAGGGAACCGGGACAGGTACCAAGAGACCCAGTACTTC.

V usage is TRBV12-5 and J usage is TRBJ2-2, with 8 bases aligning to TRBD2. CDR1 is LGHNT and CDR2 is FRNRAP in the germline V gene. The CDR3 covers 18 residues. V shed 0 bases, J shed 2 bases, and the junction held 8 bases outside the gene matches. This CDR3 reads CASGLVGVAGPNTGELFF. DNA for the CDR3: TGTGCTAGTGGTTTGGTAGGTGTAGCGGGACCCAACACCGGGGAGCTGTTTTTT.

This clonotype was seen repeatedly, ten times or more. The rearrangement links TRBV11-1 to TRBJ2-2, with no clear D. V lost 3 bases, J lost 4 bases, and 9 bases lay in between. This CDR3 contains 14 residues. Germline assignment: CDR1 SGHAT and CDR2 FQDESV (reference sequence). As DNA, the CDR3 is TGTGCCAGCAGCTTTCGGGTCGGCACCGGGGAGCTGTTTTTT. It translates to CASSFRVGTGELFF. Using reference TRBV11-1 and TRBJ2-2 for the parts outside the CDR3, the full variable domain is EAEVAQSPRYKITEKSQAVAFWCDPISGHATLYWYRQILGQGPELLVQFQDESVVDDSQLPKDRFSAERLKGVDSTLKIQPAELGDSAMYLCASSFRVGTGELFFGEGSRLTVL.

The chain links TRBV15 to TRBJ2-3, with unresolved D. V was pared by 4 bases and J by 2 bases, with 13 bases between. The CDR3 totals 15 residues. The germline V gene has CDR1 LNHNV and CDR2 YYDKDF (reference sequence). The CDR3 sequence is CATSKLLTTTDTQYF. CDR3 DNA sequence: TGTGCCACCAGCAAGCTGCTAACTACCACAGATACGCAGTATTTT.

This clonotype was seen ten or more times. The gene calls are TRBV28 and TRBJ1-5; unclear D gene. CDR1 and CDR2 from the germline V gene are MDHEN and SYDVKM. V was clipped by 6 bases and J by 4 bases, with 7 bases between them. The CDR3 is 12 residues long. The DNA for the CDR3 is TGTGCCAGCAGGGTCTTAAATCAGCCCCAGCATTTT. Amino acids: CASRVLNQPQHF.

This clonotype was seen ten or more times. One end of the junction does not line up with germline, which may come from a read error. J is TRBJ2-1 and V is TRBV2, with TRBD1 as a possible D gene (6 bases). This CDR3 has 14 residues. The germline V gene encodes CDR1 SNHLY and CDR2 FYNNEI. In DNA, the CDR3 is TGTGCCAGCAATCTCCGGGACACCTACCATGAGCAGTTCTTC. This sequence encodes CASNLRDTYHEQFF.

The table lists this clonotype with a few counts. The chain links TRBV6-2 or TRBV6-3 to TRBJ2-4; D perhaps matches TRBD1 (5 bases). Germline CDR1 is MNHEY and CDR2 is SVGEGT. The CDR3 covers 14 residues. Trimming cost V 4 bases and J 2 bases, with 9 bases left between them. The CDR3 spells CASSFRQTKNIQYF. CDR3 DNA: TGTGCCAGCAGTTTTAGACAGACCAAAAACATTCAGTACTTC.

Many counts were recorded for this clonotype. The V gene is TRBV5-1, the J gene TRBJ2-7; 9 bases fit TRBD1. CDR1 SGHRS and CDR2 YFSETQ come from the germline V gene. V shed 5 bases, J shed 2 bases, and the junction held 14 bases outside the gene matches. The CDR3 is 17 residues long. The CDR3 nucleotides read TGCGCCAGCAGTTTACTTACCGGGACAGGGAATGCCTACGAGCAGTACTTC. Protein product: CASSLLTGTGNAYEQYF.

This clonotype occurred many times. V usage is TRBV12-3 or TRBV12-4 and J usage is TRBJ2-1; 8 bases are shared with TRBD2. Trimming cost V 6 bases and J 6 bases; bases outside gene matches: 7. The CDR3 spans 14 residues. The CDR3 sequence: CASRPGLAANEQFF. Here the CDR3 DNA reads TGTGCCAGCAGACCCGGACTAGCCGCCAATGAGCAGTTCTTC.

About this clonotype: This clone may be a read error of a much larger clone one base away. The J gene is TRBJ1-3, the V gene TRBV6-5; no reliable D call. V was clipped by 4 bases and J by 3 bases, with 16 bases between them. The CDR3 runs 16 residues. The germline gives CDR1 MNHEY, CDR2 SVGAGI. CDR3 nucleotides: TGTGCCAGCAGTTTCGCGACTGCCGCCTATGGAAACACCATATATTTT. This translates into CASSFATAAYGNTIYF.

This rearrangement joins TRBV7-9 to TRBJ2-3, with 13 bases aligning to TRBD2. The ends lost 6 bases at V and 3 bases at J; junction bases unmatched: 9. Germline-derived CDR1 and CDR2 are SEHNR and FQNEAQ (reference sequence). The CDR3 is 17 amino acids. The CDR3 here is CASRTWTSGRVTDTQYF. The CDR3 DNA sequence: TGTGCCAGCAGAACATGGACTAGCGGGAGAGTAACAGATACGCAGTATTTT.

This clonotype was counted at least ten times. V and J are TRBV6-1 and TRBJ2-5; a possible D gene is TRBD1 (6 bases). Germline values: CDR1 MNHNS, CDR2 SASEGT. The CDR3 is 11 amino acids. V was trimmed by 6 bases and J by 6 bases, leaving 8 bases between them. CDR3: CASRTGQTQYF. CDR3 DNA: TGTGCCAGCAGGACAGGCCAGACCCAGTACTTC.

This clonotype was seen at least ten times. The chain couples TRBV30 to TRBJ1-1; a weak D match, TRBD1 (6 bases). This CDR3 region has 11 residues. Between the trimmed V and J ends, which lost 4 bases and 5 bases, there was a span of 8 bases. CDR1 is GTSNPN, CDR2 SVGIG, per germline (reference sequence). The CDR3 DNA sequence: TGTGCCTGGAACAGGGCAACTGAAGCTTTCTTT. Its translation is CAWNRATEAFF. The whole variable domain, remainder taken from reference TRBV30 and TRBJ1-1, is SQTIHQWPATLVQPVGSPLSLECTVEGTSNPNLYWYRQAAGRGLQLLFYSVGIGQISSEVPQNLSASRPQDRQFILSSKKLLLSDSGFYLCAWNRATEAFFGQGTRLTVV.

This clonotype was seen ten or more times. The chain joins TRBV7-3 to TRBJ2-3, with TRBD2 matching 13 bases. Germline lookup yields CDR1 SGHTA and CDR2 FQGTGA. This CDR3 comprises 17 residues. Losses at the gene ends were 3 bases for V and 1 base for J; bases not matched to a gene: 4. CDR3 DNA sequence: TGTGCCAGCAGCTTTCTCGGACTAGCGGGAGGCACAGATACGCAGTATTTT. Protein: CASSFLGLAGGTDTQYF.

The chain recombines TRBV28 with TRBJ2-1, with D possibly called TRBD1 or TRBD2 (5 bases each). V was shortened by 9 bases and J by 6 bases, with 18 bases between the two germline ends. The length of the CDR3 is 14 residues. Germline lookup yields CDR1 MDHEN and CDR2 SYDVKM. In DNA form, the CDR3 reads TGTGCCAGTTCAGAAGCTTTTGGGGGCAATGAGCAGTTCTTC. The encoded protein is CASSEAFGGNEQFF.